The clone carrying this TCR beta chain was picked up many times. Its cognate antigen is unknown. The germline gives CDR1 SGHVS, CDR2 FQNEAQ. This CDR3 spans 17 amino acids. The V segment lost 1 base and the J segment 2 bases; nucleotides outside the gene matches: 3. This sample stems from a study of early T cells in non-severe SARS-CoV-2 infection. At the level of the study: Chains were unpaired, as sequencing was done on bulk RNA from unsorted whole blood. Regarding the study as a whole: Lookups in VDJdb leaned toward anti-spike CD8 responses and missed private and CD4 specificities.

Molecules of cDNA were individually given unique molecular identifiers that were attached to them. TCRdb reanalysed the 5' RACE reads using MiXCR and keeps one entry per CDR3 protein. The table records 85,000 to 95,000 distinct CDR3 sequences, approximately 14% of them present only once. This sequence joins TRBV7-8 and TRBJ2-4; 12 bases map to TRBD2. The specimen was whole blood. This sequence was found in an adult who was a healthcare worker with PCR-confirmed SARS-CoV-2 infection or an uninfected control (not recorded which). CDR3 protein: CASSLGLAGATKNIQYF. CDR3 DNA: TGTGCCAGCAGCTTAGGACTAGCGGGGGCGACCAAAAACATTCAGTACTTC.